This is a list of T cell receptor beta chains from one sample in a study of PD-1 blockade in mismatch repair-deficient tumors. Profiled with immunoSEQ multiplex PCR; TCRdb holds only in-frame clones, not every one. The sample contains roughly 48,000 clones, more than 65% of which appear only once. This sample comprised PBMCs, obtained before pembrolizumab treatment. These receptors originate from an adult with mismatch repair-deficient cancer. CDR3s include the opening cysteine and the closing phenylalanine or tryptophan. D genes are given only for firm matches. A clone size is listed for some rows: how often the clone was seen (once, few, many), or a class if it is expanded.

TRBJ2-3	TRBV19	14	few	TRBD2	TGTGCCAGTAGTCTAGCGGATAGCACAGATACGCAGTATTTT	CASSLADSTDTQYF
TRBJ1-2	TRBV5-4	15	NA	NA	TGTGCCAGCAGCTCCCCGACAGTCCCTAACTATGGCTACACCTTC	CASSSPTVPNYGYTF
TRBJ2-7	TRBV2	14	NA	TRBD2	TGTGCCAGCAAGGGACTAGCGGATTTGTACGAGCAGTACTTC	CASKGLADLYEQYF
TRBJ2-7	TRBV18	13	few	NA	TGTGCCAGCTCACGACAGATTACCTACGAGCAGTACTTC	CASSRQITYEQYF
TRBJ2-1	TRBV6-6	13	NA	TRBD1	TGTGCCAGCAGCGGGACAGGGTACAATGAGCAGTTCTTC	CASSGTGYNEQFF
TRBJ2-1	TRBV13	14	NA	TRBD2	TGTGCCAGCAGCTCGGGGACTAGCGTTCATGAGCAGTTCTTC	CASSSGTSVHEQFF
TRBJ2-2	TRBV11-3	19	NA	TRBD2	TGTGCCAGCAGCCGGGGACTAGCGGGAGGGATCGCGAACACCGGGGAGCTGTTTTTT	CASSRGLAGGIANTGELFF
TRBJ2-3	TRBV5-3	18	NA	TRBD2	TGTGCCAGAAGCCCCTTAGTAGGCGGGAGGGGATGCACAGATACGCAGTATTTT	CARSPLVGGRGCTDTQYF
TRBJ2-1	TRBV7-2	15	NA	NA	TGTGCCAGCAGCTTAGAGGTACGGGCCAGTTATGAGCAGTTCTTC	CASSLEVRASYEQFF
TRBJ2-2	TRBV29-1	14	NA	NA	TGCAGCGTTGACGGGCCTAGCGTCACCGGGGAGCTGTTTTTT	CSVDGPSVTGELFF
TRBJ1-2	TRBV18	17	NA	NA	TGCGCCAGCTCACCACAAGGCAGCGTCGAAGAAGGGAGTGGCTACACCTTC	CASSPQGSVEEGSGYTF
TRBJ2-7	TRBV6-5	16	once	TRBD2	TGTGCCAGCAGTTACAGTGCAGCGGGAGAACTGGACGAGCAGTACTTC	CASSYSAAGELDEQYF
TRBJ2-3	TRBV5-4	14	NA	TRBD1	TGTGCCAGCAGCCGGGACAGCTCCACAGATACGCAGTATTTT	CASSRDSSTDTQYF
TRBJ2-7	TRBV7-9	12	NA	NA	TGTGCCAGCAGTCCGCCCCTCTACGAGCAGTACTTC	CASSPPLYEQYF
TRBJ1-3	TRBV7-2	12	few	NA	TGTGCCAGCGGAGTCTCTGGAAACACCATATATTTT	CASGVSGNTIYF
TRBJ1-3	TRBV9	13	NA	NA	TGTGCCAGCAGGGCGACCTCTGGAAACACCATATATTTT	CASRATSGNTIYF
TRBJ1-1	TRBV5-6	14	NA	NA	TGTGCCAGCAGACCTGGAGAGTGGCCGACTGAAGCTTTCTTT	CASRPGEWPTEAFF
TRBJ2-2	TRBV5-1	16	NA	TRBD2	TGCGCCAGCAGCTTCGCGGGAGGGTCGGACACCGGGGAGCTGTTTTTT	CASSFAGGSDTGELFF